The 3 T cell receptor beta chains listed next were all sequenced from one sample in a study of STAT5B mutations in CD4+ large granular lymphocyte leukemia. Data came from immunoSEQ multiplex PCR; TCRdb stores just in-frame clones and leaves some out. The data contain 25,000 to 35,000 clones, around four fifths of them seen just once; the ten biggest clones take up just over 2.5%. Sample: CD4+ T cells from blood buffy coats. The receptors come from a human donor in good health.

The chain couples TRBV6-1 to TRBJ2-1; D is possibly TRBD1 or TRBD2 (6 bases each). Germline V gives CDR1 MNHNS, CDR2 SASEGT. V was clipped by 5 bases and J by 7 bases, with 18 bases between them. The CDR3 is made up of 15 amino acids. The CDR3 region is CASSWGAGYPNEQFF. DNA of the CDR3: TGTGCCAGCAGTTGGGGGGCGGGATACCCGAATGAGCAGTTCTTC.

The chain carries TRBV19 and TRBJ2-2; no firm D call. V was clipped by 5 bases and J by 0 bases, with 10 bases between them. Germline values: CDR1 LNHDA, CDR2 SQIVND (reference sequence). The CDR3 spans 15 residues. CDR3 region: CASSAQSSNTGELFF. The CDR3 DNA reads as TGTGCCAGTAGTGCACAGAGTTCGAACACCGGGGAGCTGTTTTTT.

The V gene is TRBV19, the J gene TRBJ2-7; no definite D call. The CDR3 totals 15 residues. Germline values: CDR1 LNHDA, CDR2 SQIVND (reference sequence). Trimming cost V 0 bases and J 2 bases, with 11 bases left between them. CDR3 DNA: TGTGCCAGTAGTATAGATCTTTTGGGGACCTACGAGCAGTACTTC. Protein: CASSIDLLGTYEQYF.